This T cell receptor beta chain was identified in a study of molecular identifiers for immune sequencing clone quantification. Study-level results: Clones with over 20 RNA copies captured over 97% of effector molecules but under 1% of naive ones.

Each CDR3 protein gets one entry after TCRdb re-called the PCR reads with MiXCR. The sample consists of just under 650,000 distinct CDR3 sequences, just under 20% of them appearing once. This clonotype was observed many times. Its target is unknown. Sorted naive CD8 T cells, roughly 19,000 to 1,000,000, were sequenced from 10%, 30% or 50% RNA. Sorting defined naive CD8 T cells as CD8+CD4-CCR7+CD45RA+. Sequencing input: naive CD8+ T cells from blood, with Jurkat cell RNA spiked in. Subset defined: FACS-sorted CD8+CD4-CCR7+CD45RA+ naive T cells. This clonotype was sampled from a human donor in good health. Some libraries in this study had Jurkat cell RNA spiked in.

The CDR3 bases are TGTGCCAGTAGCCATACCGGAGAGCAGTACTTC. It translates to CASSHTGEQYF. The rearrangement uses TRBV19 and TRBJ2-7; no definite D call. The CDR3 is 11 residues long. V gave up 6 bases and J gave up 7 bases, with 10 bases separating them. The germline V gene encodes CDR1 LNHDA and CDR2 SQIVND (reference sequence).